The entry below gives a single T cell receptor (beta chain) sequence along with its context. Its antigen is undetermined. The CDR3 length is 14 residues. Trimming took 6 bases from V and 4 from J, leaving 14 bases between them. Germline V gene data show CDR1 as WSHSY and CDR2 as SAAADI. Using viral peptide pools, the ViraFEST assay grew out antigen-specific CD4+ T cells prior to sequencing. Around day 10 of culture, CD4+ T cells were separated out. TCRdb's table, derived via immunoSEQ multiplex PCR, lists solely in-frame clones and lacks some. The repertoire holds 50,000 to 65,000 clones, roughly 80% seen once, with 2% to 2.5% in the top ten. The sample is drawn from a study of vaccination effects on CD4 cells after COVID-19. Study observations and caveats: Substantial clonal contraction characterized both infection- and vaccine-induced clones late after vaccination.

The sequences come from CD4+ T cells from PBMCs cultured with HCoV-229E spike peptides, collected before COVID-19 vaccination. V usage is TRBV10-2 and J usage is TRBJ2-3; D may correspond to TRBD1 or TRBD2 (5 bases each). This sequence was found in a human donor who received a COVID-19 vaccine. The CDR3 sequence: CASRMGTSADTQYF. The CDR3 region has the DNA TGCGCCAGCAGGATGGGGACGTCGGCAGATACGCAGTATTTT.